Listed below are T cell receptor beta chains from one sample, sequenced in a study of OX40 agonist ivuxolimab in advanced cancers. Only in-frame clones appear in the TCRdb table, and some are missing; sequencing was by immunoSEQ multiplex PCR. The sample has tens of thousands of clones, approximately 90% seen once. The sequencing used CD4+ or CD8+ T cells sorted from blood, collected in a trial of the OX40 agonist ivuxolimab. The receptors derive from an adult with an advanced solid tumor such as melanoma, head and neck, liver or kidney cancer. Both conserved end residues are part of each CDR3. The D gene is left open where the match is weak. Size tells how often a clone was seen (once, few, many) or the class of an expanded clone, and some rows leave it out.

D gene: -
clone size: -
J gene: TRBJ1-5
V gene: TRBV6-6
CDR3 protein: CASSYGGNEQPQHF
CDR3 DNA: TGTGCCAGCAGTTACGGGGGCAACGAGCAGCCCCAGCATTTT

D gene: -
clone size: -
J gene: TRBJ1-1
V gene: TRBV5-6
CDR3 protein: CASSPMTVNTEAFF
CDR3 DNA: TGTGCCAGCAGCCCTATGACAGTGAACACTGAAGCTTTCTTT

D gene: TRBD1
clone size: -
J gene: TRBJ1-4
V gene: TRBV19
CDR3 protein: CASSLLGTGEKLFF
CDR3 DNA: TGTGCCAGTAGTTTACTCGGGACAGGGGAAAAACTGTTTTTT

D gene: TRBD2
clone size: -
J gene: TRBJ2-2
V gene: TRBV18
CDR3 protein: CASSQETSGELNTGELFF
CDR3 DNA: TGTGCCAGCTCACAAGAAACTAGCGGGGAACTGAACACCGGGGAGCTGTTTTTT

D gene: -
clone size: -
J gene: TRBJ1-2
V gene: TRBV5-1
CDR3 protein: CASSSLQGMGGYTF
CDR3 DNA: TGCGCCAGCAGCTCCCTGCAGGGAATGGGTGGCTACACCTTC

D gene: TRBD2
clone size: once
J gene: TRBJ2-5
V gene: TRBV2
CDR3 protein: CASSGNSETQYF
CDR3 DNA: TGTGCCAGTAGCGGGAACTCAGAGACCCAGTACTTC

D gene: -
clone size: -
J gene: TRBJ2-7
V gene: TRBV15
CDR3 protein: CATSRDKGMWGEQYF
CDR3 DNA: TGTGCCACCAGCAGAGATAAAGGGATGTGGGGCGAGCAGTACTTC

D gene: -
clone size: -
J gene: TRBJ1-6
V gene: TRBV11-3
CDR3 protein: CASSLGGEAKVRFIIHPLHF
CDR3 DNA: TGTGCCAGCAGCTTGGGGGGCGAAGCCAAGGTAAGATTTATAATTCACCCCCTCCACTTT

D gene: -
clone size: -
J gene: TRBJ1-1
V gene: TRBV11-3
CDR3 protein: CASSLEPGHTEAFF
CDR3 DNA: TGTGCCAGCAGCTTAGAGCCAGGACACACTGAAGCTTTCTTT

D gene: -
clone size: -
J gene: TRBJ1-4
V gene: TRBV28
CDR3 protein: CASTPGGYNAEKLFF
CDR3 DNA: TGTGCCAGCACCCCCGGCGGGTACAATGCCGAAAAACTGTTTTTT

D gene: -
clone size: -
J gene: TRBJ2-7
V gene: TRBV7-2
CDR3 protein: CASSPSHEQYF
CDR3 DNA: TGTGCCAGCAGCCCCTCTCACGAGCAGTACTTC